This TCR beta chain is drawn from a study of cytomegalovirus exposure and HLA in healthy donors. Per the germline V gene, CDR1 is LNHNV and CDR2 is YYDKDF (reference sequence). CDR3 length equals 15 residues. Germline trimming cut 3 bases from V and 2 bases from J; bases unmatched to any gene: 1. As concerns this clone: Antigen specificity is unknown.

This PCR relied on a set of 60 Vbeta primers and 13 Jbeta primers. Libraries were prepared by immunoSEQ multiplex PCR; TCRdb keeps only in-frame clonotypes and omits some of them. The sample holds 150,000 to 200,000 clones, around 81% seen once. Study-wide results and caveats: The authors assumed roughly uniform sequencing depth across donors for presence/absence analyses. Later analysis revealed greater clonal expansion in HLA-associated TCR beta chains than in equally common others. A list of around 160 TCR beta chains associated with cytomegalovirus was given.

The sequenced sample consisted of PBMCs. The receptor was isolated from a woman in her late teens or twenties in good health and CMV-seropositive. The rearrangement joins TRBV15 to TRBJ1-1, with 12 bases matching TRBD1. The CDR3 region is CATSRGQGANTEAFF. In DNA form, the CDR3 reads TGTGCCACCAGCAGGGGACAGGGGGCTAACACTGAAGCTTTCTTT.